The 25 T cell receptor beta chains reported below all come from one sample, sequenced in a study of early T cells in non-severe SARS-CoV-2 infection. TCRdb passed the 5' RACE reads through MiXCR, listing each CDR3 protein once. This sample has 86,000 or so distinct CDR3 sequences, with 11% to 15% found just once. The sequenced sample was whole blood. The receptors come from an adult who was a healthcare worker with PCR-confirmed SARS-CoV-2 infection or an uninfected control (not recorded which).

This clonotype is classed as medium-sized. CDR3 in amino acids: CASRRPENTEAFF. Written as DNA, the CDR3 is TGTGCCAGCAGGAGACCGGAGAACACTGAAGCTTTCTTT. This chain uses TRBV7-9 with TRBJ1-1; no firm D call. The V gene's germline CDR1 is SEHNR and CDR2 FQNEAQ (reference sequence). There are 13 residues in the CDR3. The germline V and J ends were trimmed by 6 bases and 1 base, with 9 bases remaining between them.

The sample holds many counts of this clonotype. V gene TRBV10-1 combines with J gene TRBJ2-5; no reliable D call. Germline CDR1 reads WNHNN; CDR2 reads SYGVQD (reference sequence). The CDR3 has 14 residues. Between the trimmed V and J ends, which lost 3 bases and 3 bases, there was a span of 11 bases. Here the CDR3 DNA reads TGCGCCAGCAGTGACCCCGACGACGAAGAGACCCAGTACTTC. Protein product: CASSDPDDEETQYF.

This chain connects TRBV9 to TRBJ2-1; D uncertain. V shed 0 bases and J shed 12 bases, with 10 bases lying between them. The CDR3 sequence is 12 residues long. The germline gives CDR1 SGDLS, CDR2 YYNGEE. DNA for the CDR3: TGTGCCAGCAGCGTAGGGCCTGGGTGGCAGTTCTTC. As protein: CASSVGPGWQFF.

The rearrangement links TRBV7-2 to TRBJ2-1; 11 positions agree with TRBD2. V was pared by 1 base and J by 1 base, with 15 bases of the junction left unmatched. There are 21 residues in the CDR3. The V gene's germline CDR1 is SGHTA and CDR2 FQGNSA. As DNA, the CDR3 is TGTGCCAGCAGCTTAGACGGCTTGGCTAGCGGGGGGCTGGGGTCCTACAATGAGCAGTTCTTC. It yields the protein CASSLDGLASGGLGSYNEQFF.

The rearrangement joins TRBV15 to TRBJ2-1; D not resolved. This CDR3 is 16 amino acids long. CDR1 and CDR2 from the germline V gene are LNHNV and YYDKDF (reference sequence). With 0 bases removed from V and 3 bases from J, the gap between germline ends came to 12 bases. The CDR3 DNA reads TGTGCCACCAGCAGAGAGGGAATCGGGCGCTACAATGAGCAGTTCTTC. Translated, it gives CATSREGIGRYNEQFF. The variable domain in full, with the rest retrieved from reference TRBV15 and TRBJ2-1, is DAMVIQNPRYQVTQFGKPVTLSCSQTLNHNVMYWYQQKSSQAPKLLFHYYDKDFNNEADTPDNFQSRRPNTSFCFLDIRSPGLGDTAMYLCATSREGIGRYNEQFFGPGTRLTVL.

This clonotype was recorded at least ten times. The chain carries TRBV11-3 and TRBJ1-3; D not resolved. Deletions cut 5 bases from V and 3 bases from J, with 14 bases between. Looked up from germline, CDR1 is SGHNT and CDR2 is YENEEA. The CDR3 runs 15 residues. The CDR3 region is CASSPTRHLGNTIYF. In DNA form, the CDR3 reads TGTGCCAGCAGCCCAACCAGACACCTTGGAAACACCATATATTTT.

This clonotype was picked up many times. The rearrangement uses TRBV6-5 and TRBJ1-1; no firm D call. Trimming took 6 bases from V and 0 from J, leaving 8 bases between them. The CDR3 is 13 amino acids. Looked up from germline, CDR1 is MNHEY and CDR2 is SVGAGI. CDR3 coding DNA: TGTGCCAGCAGAGAGAGGATGAACACTGAAGCTTTCTTT. Translating gives CASRERMNTEAFF.

Only a few counts were recorded for this clonotype. The chain has TRBV28 and TRBJ2-2; D is ambiguous. The germline V gene encodes CDR1 MDHEN and CDR2 SYDVKM. The CDR3 totals 14 residues. Trimming stripped 3 bases from V and 1 base from J, with 6 bases between. CDR3 nucleotides: TGTGCCAGCAGTTTCGTAGGGAACACCGGGGAGCTGTTTTTT. Encoded protein: CASSFVGNTGELFF.

Only a few counts were recorded for this clonotype. The gene calls are TRBV2 and TRBJ2-1; no definite D call. V was trimmed by 6 bases and J by 8 bases, leaving 14 bases between them. CDR1 and CDR2 (germline): SNHLY, FYNNEI. This CDR3 spans 13 amino acids. The chain's CDR3 is CASRTPQGDEQFF. The CDR3 coding sequence is TGTGCCAGCAGGACTCCCCAAGGCGATGAGCAGTTCTTC.

This clonotype came up a few times. This CDR3 is CASSSGQAKGREQYF. CDR3 DNA: TGTGCCAGCAGCTCCGGACAGGCGAAAGGGCGCGAGCAGTACTTC. The rearrangement joins TRBV7-9 to TRBJ2-7, with 7 bases lining up with TRBD1. Germline lookup yields CDR1 SEHNR and CDR2 FQNEAQ (reference sequence). Losses at the gene ends were 4 bases for V and 6 bases for J; bases not matched to a gene: 12. The CDR3 runs 15 residues.

The chain carries TRBV12-3 or TRBV12-4 and TRBJ2-1; tentatively, D is TRBD2 (6 bases). The CDR3 is 14 amino acids. The V end lost 7 bases, the J end lost 4 bases, and 14 bases lay between the germline ends. In nucleotides, the CDR3 is TGTGCCAGCACCCTCGGCGGGGTTTACAATGAGCAGTTCTTC. It is translated as CASTLGGVYNEQFF.

The V and J genes are TRBV11-3 and TRBJ2-2; D unresolved. Germline V gene lookup returns CDR1 SGHNT and CDR2 YENEEA. The CDR3 consists of 15 residues. V lost 1 base and J 3 bases, leaving 9 bases between the germline ends. The CDR3 nucleotides are TGTGCCAGCAGCTTAGGGACCGGTTACACCGGGGAGCTGTTTTTT. Protein sequence: CASSLGTGYTGELFF.

This clonotype came up a few times. The CDR3 is CASSFTRPGELFF. CDR3 nucleotides: TGTGCCAGCAGTTTCACAAGGCCCGGGGAGCTGTTTTTT. The chain joins TRBV6-5 to TRBJ2-2; no firm D call. This CDR3 region has 13 residues. Germline loops: CDR1 MNHEY, CDR2 SVGAGI. V lost 4 bases, J lost 6 bases, and 9 bases lay in between.

The CDR3 here is CASSGNRAGSDTQYF. In DNA form, the CDR3 reads TGTGCCAGCAGTGGTAACAGGGCCGGTTCAGATACGCAGTATTTT. The chain employs TRBV6-1 and TRBJ2-3; tentative D call: TRBD1 (6 bases). Trimming removed 4 bases at V and 4 bases at J, with 15 bases between. Germline V lookup: CDR1 MNHNS, CDR2 SASEGT. The CDR3 has 15 amino acids.

The CDR3 spells CASTLGTSFQETQYF. The CDR3 coding sequence is TGTGCCAGCACCCTGGGGACTAGTTTCCAAGAGACCCAGTACTTC. The genes are TRBV12-3 or TRBV12-4 and TRBJ2-5; 8 nucleotides agree with TRBD2. J lost 1 base, V lost 7 bases, and 8 bases had no gene match. The CDR3 length is 15 residues.

This clonotype was observed many times. The V gene is TRBV19, the J gene TRBJ2-4; D may be TRBD1 or TRBD2 (6 bases each). CDR3 length equals 16 residues. Germline V lookup: CDR1 LNHDA, CDR2 SQIVND (reference sequence). The V gene lost 8 bases and the J gene lost 0 bases, with 17 bases spanning the gap. The CDR3 is CASAQRGALAKNIQYF. CDR3 sequence (DNA): TGTGCCAGTGCTCAGAGGGGGGCTCTAGCCAAAAACATTCAGTACTTC.

The table lists this clonotype with a few counts. J is TRBJ2-2 and V is TRBV29-1; D gene ambiguous. The CDR3 totals 11 residues. V was trimmed by 5 bases and J by 4 bases, leaving 5 bases between them. CDR1 SQVTM and CDR2 ANQGSEA come from the germline V gene. CDR3 sequence reads: CSVKVTGELFF. The DNA of the CDR3 is TGCAGCGTTAAAGTCACCGGGGAGCTGTTTTTT.

This chain joins TRBV29-1 and TRBJ2-1; 10 bases are a match to TRBD2. The CDR3 is made up of 14 amino acids. Unmatched junction bases numbered 8, after V lost 5 bases and J lost 7 bases. Germline V gene data show CDR1 as SQVTM and CDR2 as ANQGSEA. The CDR3 reads CSVWGASGSNEQFF. The CDR3 nucleotides read TGCAGCGTTTGGGGGGCTAGCGGGAGTAATGAGCAGTTCTTC.

This clonotype was recorded many times. The J gene is TRBJ1-2, the V gene TRBV29-1, with 8 nucleotides matching TRBD1. J was trimmed by 3 bases and V by 6 bases; bases with no gene match: 6. Germline CDR1 SQVTM, CDR2 ANQGSEA. The CDR3 covers 13 residues. Here the CDR3 DNA reads TGCAGCGTGGACAGGGTGATCGACTATGGCTACACCTTC. It codes for CSVDRVIDYGYTF. The entire variable domain, with the rest obtained from reference TRBV29-1 and TRBJ1-2, is as follows: SAVISQKPSRDICQRGTSLTIQCQVDSQVTMMFWYRQQPGQSLTLIATANQGSEATYESGFVIDKFPISRPNLTFSTLTVSNMSPEDSSIYLCSVDRVIDYGYTFGSGTRLTVV.

This clonotype was seen only a few times. This chain joins TRBV7-8 and TRBJ2-1; weak D call: TRBD2 (5 bases). The ends were cut back, 5 bases at V and 0 bases at J, with 14 bases in the middle. The CDR3 is 16 amino acids. The germline V gene encodes CDR1 SGHVS and CDR2 FQNEAQ. The CDR3 nucleotides are TGTGCCAGCAGCCCGTCCTATGGGAGCTCCTACAATGAGCAGTTCTTC. Translated, it gives CASSPSYGSSYNEQFF.

This clonotype has a count of ten or more. This chain joins TRBV12-5 and TRBJ2-7; D is unclear. Germline V gene sequence: CDR1 LGHNT, CDR2 FRNRAP. The CDR3 sequence is 12 residues long. V was clipped by 5 bases and J by 3 bases, with 8 bases between them. CDR3 nucleotide sequence: TGTGCTAGTGGTAAGGGCAACTACGAGCAGTACTTC. Translation: CASGKGNYEQYF. Full variable domain (outside the CDR3, taken from reference TRBV12-5 and TRBJ2-7): DARVTQTPRHKVTEMGQEVTMRCQPILGHNTVFWYRQTMMQGLELLAYFRNRAPLDDSGMPKDRFSAEMPDATLATLKIQPSEPRDSAVYFCASGKGNYEQYFGPGTRLTVT.

The rearrangement uses TRBV9 and TRBJ2-5, with D possibly TRBD1 on 5 matching bases. This CDR3 has 14 residues. In germline, CDR1 is SGDLS, CDR2 YYNGEE. Between the trimmed V and J ends, which lost 0 bases and 4 bases, there was a span of 10 bases. For the CDR3, the DNA is TGTGCCAGCAGCGTAGAGGCAGGGATAGAGACCCAGTACTTC. Translating gives CASSVEAGIETQYF. Looking up the rest from reference TRBV9 and TRBJ2-5 gives the full variable domain: DSGVTQTPKHLITATGQRVTLRCSPRSGDLSVYWYQQSLDQGLQFLIQYYNGEERAKGNILERFSAQQFPDLHSELNLSSLELGDSALYFCASSVEAGIETQYFGPGTRLLVL.

Only a few counts were recorded for this clonotype. The chain employs TRBV30 and TRBJ1-5; 8 positions agree with TRBD1. There are 13 residues in the CDR3. J was trimmed by 3 bases and V by 8 bases; bases with no gene match: 6. Germline CDR1 is GTSNPN and CDR2 is SVGIG (reference sequence). CDR3 coding DNA: TGTGCCGCCGACAGGGGTAACAATCAGCCCCAGCATTTT. Translating it yields CAADRGNNQPQHF.

This clonotype was recorded at least ten times. Written as DNA, the CDR3 is TGTGCCAGTAGTATCCGGACACCGGGGCGCGTAGGGGCCAACGTCCTGACTTTC. It yields the protein CASSIRTPGRVGANVLTF. The rearrangement uses TRBV19 and TRBJ2-6, with D perhaps being TRBD1 or TRBD2 (5 bases each). The CDR3 is 18 amino acids. Germline CDR1 and CDR2: LNHDA and SQIVND (reference sequence). The germline V and J ends were trimmed by 3 bases and 4 bases, with 19 bases remaining between them.

This clonotype showed up many times. The V call is TRBV5-1, the J call TRBJ2-3; D is uncertain. Germline CDR1 is SGHRS and CDR2 is YFSETQ. V was cut by 2 bases and J by 2 bases, with 9 bases left in between. The CDR3 totals 14 residues. The CDR3 is CASSFSENTDTQYF. In DNA form, the CDR3 reads TGCGCCAGCAGCTTCTCCGAAAACACAGATACGCAGTATTTT.